Listed below are T cell receptor beta chains from one sample, sequenced in a study of T cell repertoires in cytomegalovirus infection. TCRdb itself ran the reads through MiXCR, one entry per CDR3 protein. The sample consists of some 350,000 distinct CDR3 sequences, 25% to 35% of them appearing once. Their antigen targets remain unknown. This specimen consisted of cultured PBMCs, obtained from culture after CMV antigen stimulation. The receptors were gathered from a human donor in good health (CMV status not recorded). Some clones in this sample may be carry-over from other donors' samples. The CDR3 runs from the conserved cysteine through the conserved F or W. D genes are given only for firm matches. Size is omitted from some rows. Given values are once, few, many or a class for expanded clones.

d_call clone_size cdr3_length j_call v_call cdr3_aa cdr3_nt
TRBD1 - 15 TRBJ1-1 TRBV2 CATLEARQGNTEAFF TGTGCCACCCTCGAGGCGAGACAGGGTAACACTGAAGCTTTCTTT
TRBD1 few 15 TRBJ1-2 TRBV12-3/TRBV12-4 CASSRGQGASYGYTF TGTGCCAGCAGCCGGGGACAGGGGGCCAGCTATGGCTACACCTTC
- many 14 TRBJ1-1 TRBV7-2 CASMYPAGGTEAFF TGTGCCAGCATGTATCCGGCTGGGGGCACTGAAGCTTTCTTT
TRBD2 few 15 TRBJ2-1 TRBV7-9 CASSIRGGLAYEQFF TGTGCCAGCAGCATCCGGGGTGGACTAGCATATGAGCAGTTCTTC
TRBD2 - 16 TRBJ2-1 TRBV29-1 CSVGLAGVGLYNEQFF TGCAGCGTAGGACTAGCGGGAGTTGGGCTCTACAATGAGCAGTTCTTC
TRBD1 - 15 TRBJ2-2 TRBV12-3/TRBV12-4 CASSRRDRTTGELFF TGTGCCAGCAGCAGGCGGGACAGGACCACCGGGGAGCTGTTTTTT
TRBD2 few 17 TRBJ2-3 TRBV7-2 CASSSSLAGERRDTQYF TGTGCCAGCAGCTCCTCCTTAGCGGGAGAAAGGAGGGATACGCAGTATTTT
- few 16 TRBJ1-4 TRBV5-4 CASSLEPGRQMGKLFF TGTGCCAGCAGCTTGGAACCAGGGCGCCAAATGGGAAAACTGTTTTTT
- - 15 TRBJ1-3 TRBV3-1 CASSQVRSSGNTIYF TGTGCCAGCAGCCAAGTCCGCAGCTCTGGAAACACCATATATTTT
- - 16 TRBJ1-2 TRBV7-9 CASSGWDDSSNYGYTF TGTGCCAGCAGCGGATGGGACGACAGTTCTAACTATGGCTACACCTTC
TRBD1 - 19 TRBJ1-5 TRBV15 CATSRAHGRGTGAIQPQHF TGTGCCACCAGCAGGGCCCATGGCAGGGGGACCGGGGCGATTCAGCCCCAGCATTTT
TRBD2 few 16 TRBJ2-1 TRBV6-1 CASKRTSGRSYNEQFF TGTGCCAGCAAACGGACTAGCGGTCGCTCCTACAATGAGCAGTTCTTC
TRBD2 few 18 TRBJ2-1 TRBV3-1 CASSHPRLAGPMANEQFF TGTGCCAGCAGCCATCCCCGACTAGCGGGCCCTATGGCCAATGAGCAGTTCTTC
TRBD1 few 13 TRBJ2-1 TRBV27 CASTISGDREQFF TGTGCCAGCACCATAAGTGGGGACAGGGAGCAGTTCTTC
TRBD2 - 18 TRBJ2-7 TRBV7-2 CASSLAAGDPWSSYEQYF TGTGCCAGCAGCTTAGCAGCGGGAGACCCTTGGAGTTCCTACGAGCAGTACTTC
TRBD1 - 14 TRBJ1-2 TRBV7-9 CASSLRQGNYGYTF TGTGCCAGCAGCTTGAGACAGGGTAACTATGGCTACACCTTC
- few 13 TRBJ1-1 TRBV28 CASSIPFGTEAFF TGTGCCAGCAGTATCCCATTCGGCACTGAAGCTTTCTTT
TRBD1 - 15 TRBJ1-4 TRBV12-3/TRBV12-4 CASSGSVRTGGKLFF TGTGCCAGCAGCGGGTCGGTTAGGACAGGAGGCAAACTGTTTTTT
- many 14 TRBJ1-2 TRBV7-2 CASSLDGTLYGYTF TGTGCCAGCAGCTTAGATGGGACACTCTATGGCTACACCTTC
- few 18 TRBJ1-1 TRBV4-2 CASSQESAGGARNTEAFF TGTGCCAGCAGCCAAGAATCGGCAGGAGGAGCGAGGAACACTGAAGCTTTCTTT
TRBD2 - 15 TRBJ2-7 TRBV7-2 CASSLGGGRMNEQYF TGTGCCAGCAGCTTAGGCGGCGGGAGGATGAACGAGCAGTACTTC
TRBD2 - 12 TRBJ2-1 TRBV24-1 CATSDAAGGPLF TGTGCCACCAGTGATGCAGCGGGAGGGCCACTCTTC
TRBD1 - 17 TRBJ1-2 TRBV19 CASSPPGTGGNRKGYTF TGTGCCAGTAGTCCTCCCGGGACAGGGGGTAACCGAAAGGGCTACACCTTC
- - 14 TRBJ2-7 TRBV10-2 CASSESVNGYEQYF TGCGCCAGCAGTGAGTCAGTTAATGGCTACGAGCAGTACTTC
TRBD1 few 14 TRBJ1-2 TRBV7-2 CASSWDRTNYGYTF TGTGCCAGCAGTTGGGACAGGACTAACTATGGCTACACCTTC
- - 17 TRBJ1-5 TRBV28 CASVYSSAGSSNQPQHF TGTGCCAGCGTATATTCCTCGGCGGGGAGTAGCAATCAGCCCCAGCATTTT
TRBD1 - 14 TRBJ1-2 TRBV10-3 CAIRLGTANYGYTF TGTGCCATCAGGCTCGGGACAGCTAACTATGGCTACACCTTC
- few 15 TRBJ2-1 TRBV2 CASSEGVLGGNEQFF TGTGCCAGCAGTGAAGGGGTCTTAGGGGGGAATGAGCAGTTCTTC
- few 13 TRBJ1-1 TRBV25-1 CASSGYRNTEAFF TGTGCCAGCAGTGGGTACAGGAACACTGAAGCTTTCTTT
TRBD2 - 14 TRBJ2-3 TRBV12-3/TRBV12-4 CASSRAGEIDTQYF TGTGCCAGCAGTCGGGCGGGGGAAATAGATACGCAGTATTTT
- - 13 TRBJ2-5 TRBV18 CASSPRRQETQYF TGTGCCAGCTCACCCCGGAGACAAGAGACCCAGTACTTC
TRBD1 - 11 TRBJ2-7 TRBV20-1 CSPGQGDEQYF TGCAGCCCGGGACAGGGGGACGAGCAGTACTTC
- - 12 TRBJ1-3 TRBV6-6 CASNLQGNTIYF TGTGCCAGCAACCTACAGGGAAACACCATATATTTT
- - 15 TRBJ2-3 TRBV7-3 CASSLNGRGADTQYF TGTGCCAGCAGCTTAAACGGGAGAGGAGCAGATACGCAGTATTTT
TRBD1 - 14 TRBJ2-7 TRBV12-5 CASAPDRKPYEQYF TGTGCTAGTGCCCCGGACAGGAAACCCTACGAGCAGTACTTC
- - 14 TRBJ2-1 TRBV29-1 CSVDRGRGYNEQFF TGCAGCGTTGACCGGGGACGGGGTTACAATGAGCAGTTCTTC
- - 11 TRBJ2-7 TRBV7-9 CATQQGYEQYF TGTGCCACTCAACAGGGCTACGAGCAGTACTTC
- many 15 TRBJ2-3 TRBV7-6 CASSLGATSTDTQYF TGTGCCAGCAGCTTGGGCGCCACTAGCACAGATACGCAGTATTTT
- few 14 TRBJ2-7 TRBV5-1 CASSLRGESYEQYF TGCGCCAGCAGCTTGCGCGGGGAATCCTACGAGCAGTACTTC
TRBD2 few 15 TRBJ2-7 TRBV27 CATSAQAGVSYEQYF TGTGCCACCTCGGCACAAGCGGGAGTTTCGTACGAGCAGTACTTC
- - 13 TRBJ2-3 TRBV7-6 CASSLAGAGPQYF TGTGCCAGCAGCTTAGCAGGGGCGGGACCGCAGTATTTT
TRBD2 few 15 TRBJ2-3 TRBV2 CASSGLAGYTDTQYF TGTGCCAGCAGTGGCCTAGCGGGCTACACAGATACGCAGTATTTT
- - 13 TRBJ1-1 TRBV5-4 CASSLQSSVEAFF TGTGCCAGCAGCTTGCAATCTTCGGTAGAAGCTTTCTTT